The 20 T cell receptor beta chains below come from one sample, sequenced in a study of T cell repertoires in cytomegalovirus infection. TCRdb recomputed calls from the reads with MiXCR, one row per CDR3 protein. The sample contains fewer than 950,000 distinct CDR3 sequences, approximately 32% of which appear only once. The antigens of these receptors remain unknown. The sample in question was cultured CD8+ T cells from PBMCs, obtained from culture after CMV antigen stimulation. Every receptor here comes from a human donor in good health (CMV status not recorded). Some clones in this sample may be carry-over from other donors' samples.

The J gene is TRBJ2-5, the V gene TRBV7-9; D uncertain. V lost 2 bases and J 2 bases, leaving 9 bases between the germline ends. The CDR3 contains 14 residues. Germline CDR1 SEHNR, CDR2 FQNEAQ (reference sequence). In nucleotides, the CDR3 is TGTGCCAGCAGCTTAATCACATCTCAAGAGACCCAGTACTTC. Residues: CASSLITSQETQYF.

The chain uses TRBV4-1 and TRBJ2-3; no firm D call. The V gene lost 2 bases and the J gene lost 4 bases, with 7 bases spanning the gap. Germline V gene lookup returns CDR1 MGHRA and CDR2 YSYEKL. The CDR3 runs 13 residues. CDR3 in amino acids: CASSQPSADTQYF. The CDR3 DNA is TGCGCCAGCAGCCAACCCTCCGCAGATACGCAGTATTTT.

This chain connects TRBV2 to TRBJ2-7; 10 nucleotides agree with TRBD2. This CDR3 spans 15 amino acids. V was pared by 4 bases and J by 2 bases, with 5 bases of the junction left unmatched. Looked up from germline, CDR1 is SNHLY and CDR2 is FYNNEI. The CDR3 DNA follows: TGTGCCAGCAGTGTACTAGCGGGGCCAACCTACGAGCAGTACTTC. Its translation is CASSVLAGPTYEQYF.

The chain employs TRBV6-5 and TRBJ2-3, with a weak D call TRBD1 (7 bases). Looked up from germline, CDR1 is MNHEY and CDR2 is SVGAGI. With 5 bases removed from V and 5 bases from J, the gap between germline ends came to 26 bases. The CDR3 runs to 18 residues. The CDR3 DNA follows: TGTGCCAGCAGTACACCGGACAGGCCAAGAGGGGGGCAAGATACGCAGTATTTT. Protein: CASSTPDRPRGGQDTQYF.

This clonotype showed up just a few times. CDR3 sequence (DNA): TGTGCCAGTAGAAAGGACAGGGGATACAATGAGCAGTTCTTC. Residues: CASRKDRGYNEQFF. The chain uses TRBV7-8 and TRBJ2-1; 9 bases are a match to TRBD1. Germline values: CDR1 SGHVS, CDR2 FQNEAQ. J lost 4 bases, V lost 9 bases, and 7 bases had no gene match. The CDR3 runs 14 residues. The full variable domain, with the rest looked up from reference TRBV7-8 and TRBJ2-1, is GAGVSQSPRYKVAKRGQDVALRCDPISGHVSLFWYQQALGQGPEFLTYFQNEAQLDKSGLPSDRFFAERPEGSVSTLKIQRTQQEDSAVYLCASRKDRGYNEQFFGPGTRLTVL.

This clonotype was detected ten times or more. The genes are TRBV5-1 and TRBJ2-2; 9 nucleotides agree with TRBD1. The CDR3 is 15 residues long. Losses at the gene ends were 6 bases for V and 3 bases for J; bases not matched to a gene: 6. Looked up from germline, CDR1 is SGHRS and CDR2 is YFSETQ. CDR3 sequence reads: CASTDRGFDTGELFF. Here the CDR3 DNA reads TGCGCCAGCACGGACAGGGGCTTCGACACCGGGGAGCTGTTTTTT. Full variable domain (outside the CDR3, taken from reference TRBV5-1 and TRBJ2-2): KAGVTQTPRYLIKTRGQQVTLSCSPISGHRSVSWYQQTPGQGLQFLFEYFSETQRNKGNFPGRFSGRQFSNSRSEMNVSTLELGDSALYLCASTDRGFDTGELFFGEGSRLTVL.

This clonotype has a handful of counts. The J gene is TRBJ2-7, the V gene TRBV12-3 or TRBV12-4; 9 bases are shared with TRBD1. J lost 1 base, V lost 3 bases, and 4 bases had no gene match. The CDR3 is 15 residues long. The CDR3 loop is CASSLSGQGSYEQYV. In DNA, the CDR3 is TGTGCCAGCAGTTTGTCGGGACAGGGTTCCTACGAGCAGTACGTC.

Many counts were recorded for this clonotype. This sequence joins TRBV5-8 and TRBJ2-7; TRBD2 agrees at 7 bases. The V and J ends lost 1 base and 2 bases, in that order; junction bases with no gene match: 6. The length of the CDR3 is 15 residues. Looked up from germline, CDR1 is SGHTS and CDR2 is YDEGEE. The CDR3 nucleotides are TGTGCCAGCAGCTTGTTAGGGACTATCCCCTACGAGCAGTACTTC. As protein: CASSLLGTIPYEQYF.

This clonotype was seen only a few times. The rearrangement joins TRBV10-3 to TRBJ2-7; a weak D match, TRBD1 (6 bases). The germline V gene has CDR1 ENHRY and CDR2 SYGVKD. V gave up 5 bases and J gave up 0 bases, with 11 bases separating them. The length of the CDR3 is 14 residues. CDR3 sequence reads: CAISYRDNSYEQYF. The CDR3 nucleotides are TGTGCCATCAGTTACAGGGATAACTCCTACGAGCAGTACTTC.

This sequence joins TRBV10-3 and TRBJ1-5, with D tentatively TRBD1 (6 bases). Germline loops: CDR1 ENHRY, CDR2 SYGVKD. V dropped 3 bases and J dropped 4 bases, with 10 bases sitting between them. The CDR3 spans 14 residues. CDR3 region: CAISEGGANQPQHF. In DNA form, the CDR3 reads TGTGCCATCAGTGAAGGGGGGGCAAATCAGCCCCAGCATTTT.

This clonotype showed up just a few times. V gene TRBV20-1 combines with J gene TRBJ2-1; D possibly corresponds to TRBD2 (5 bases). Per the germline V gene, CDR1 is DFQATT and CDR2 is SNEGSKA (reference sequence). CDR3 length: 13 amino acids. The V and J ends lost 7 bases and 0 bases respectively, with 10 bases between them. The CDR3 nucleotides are TGCAGTGTCCGGGGTTACTCCTACAATGAGCAGTTCTTC. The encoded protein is CSVRGYSYNEQFF.

CDR3 sequence (DNA): TGTGCCAGCAGTGGCGGCCTACCGGGGCAGTTCTTC. Translating it yields CASSGGLPGQFF. The chain has TRBV27 and TRBJ2-1; D uncertain. V was pared by 5 bases and J by 12 bases, with 14 bases between. Germline values: CDR1 MNHEY, CDR2 SMNVEV (reference sequence). This CDR3 spans 12 amino acids.

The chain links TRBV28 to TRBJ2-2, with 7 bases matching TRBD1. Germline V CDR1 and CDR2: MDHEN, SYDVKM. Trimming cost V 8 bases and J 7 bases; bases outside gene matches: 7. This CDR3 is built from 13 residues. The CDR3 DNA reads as TGTGCCAGCTCCATAGGGGGCATCGGGGAGCTGTTTTTT. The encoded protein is CASSIGGIGELFF.

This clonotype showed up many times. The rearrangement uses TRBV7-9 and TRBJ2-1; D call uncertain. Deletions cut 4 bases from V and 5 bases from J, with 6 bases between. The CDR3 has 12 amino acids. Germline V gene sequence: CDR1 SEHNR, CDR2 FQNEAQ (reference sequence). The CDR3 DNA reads TGTGCCAGCAGCTCGCCAAACAATGAGCAGTTCTTC. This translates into CASSSPNNEQFF.

The DNA of the CDR3 is TGTGCCAGCAGCCCCCCGGGGGCCGTTTCCTACGAGCAGTACTTC. Protein product: CASSPPGAVSYEQYF. The chain combines TRBV7-9 with TRBJ2-7, with D perhaps TRBD1 or TRBD2 (6 bases each). This CDR3 has 15 residues. V lost 5 bases to trimming and J lost 1 base, with 15 bases between them. CDR1 and CDR2 from the germline V gene are SEHNR and FQNEAQ (reference sequence).

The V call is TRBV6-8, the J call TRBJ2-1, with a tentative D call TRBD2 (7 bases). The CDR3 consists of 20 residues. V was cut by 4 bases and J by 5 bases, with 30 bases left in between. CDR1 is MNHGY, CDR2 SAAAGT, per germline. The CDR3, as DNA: TGTGCCAGCAGTTTCAGCGGGCGGGGGCCTATACTCCCTGGACACAATGAGCAGTTCTTC. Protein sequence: CASSFSGRGPILPGHNEQFF.

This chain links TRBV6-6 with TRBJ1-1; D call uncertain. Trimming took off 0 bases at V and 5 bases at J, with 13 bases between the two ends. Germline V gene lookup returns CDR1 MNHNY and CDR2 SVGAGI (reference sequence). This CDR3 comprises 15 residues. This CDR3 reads CASSYSIGVRTEAFF. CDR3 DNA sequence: TGTGCCAGCAGTTACTCGATAGGTGTGAGAACTGAAGCTTTCTTT.

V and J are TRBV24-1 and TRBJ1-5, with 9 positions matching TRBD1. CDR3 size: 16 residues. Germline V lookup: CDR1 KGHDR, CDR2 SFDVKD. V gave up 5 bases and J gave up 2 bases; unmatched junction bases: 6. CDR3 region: CATSGSGQGRNQPQHF. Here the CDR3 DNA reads TGTGCCACCAGTGGAAGTGGACAGGGGCGCAATCAGCCCCAGCATTTT.

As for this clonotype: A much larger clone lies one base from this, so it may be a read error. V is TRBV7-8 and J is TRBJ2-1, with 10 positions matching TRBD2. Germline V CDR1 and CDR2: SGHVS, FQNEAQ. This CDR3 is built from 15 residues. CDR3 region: CVSSLASGGYNEQFF. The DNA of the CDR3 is TGTGTCAGCAGCTTAGCTAGCGGGGGCTACAATGAGCAGTTCTTC.

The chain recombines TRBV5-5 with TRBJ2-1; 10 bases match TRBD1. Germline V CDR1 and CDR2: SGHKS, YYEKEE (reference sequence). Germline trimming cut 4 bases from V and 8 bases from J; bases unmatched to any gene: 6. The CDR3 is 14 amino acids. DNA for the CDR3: TGTGCCAGCAGCCCGGGACAGGGGTACGATGAGCAGTTCTTC. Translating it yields CASSPGQGYDEQFF.